This entry lists 17 T cell receptor beta chains sequenced from one sample in a study of glioma-infiltrating T cells. Amplification of TCR alpha and beta CDR3 regions from RNA used iRepertoire nested multiplex PCR. TCRdb itself ran the multiplex PCR reads through MiXCR, one entry per CDR3 protein. The repertoire has some 99,000 distinct CDR3 sequences, less than 30% of them found once; the top ten carry about a third. The sequenced material came from glioma tissue, nonneoplastic brain tissue, or PBMCs (not recorded which). These receptors were obtained from a human donor with low-grade glioma or glioblastoma, undergoing nonglioma brain surgery, or in good health (not recorded which).

This clonotype was picked up many times. The V and J genes are TRBV7-8 and TRBJ2-3; D not resolved. The CDR3 totals 14 residues. Germline V gives CDR1 SGHVS, CDR2 FQNEAQ. V shed 5 bases and J shed 6 bases, with 15 bases lying between them. CDR3 residues: CASSPYPRTDTQYF. CDR3 coding DNA: TGTGCCAGCAGCCCATACCCAAGAACCGATACGCAGTATTTT.

This clonotype was found many times. The chain employs TRBV19 and TRBJ2-2, with D uncertain. Trimming stripped 3 bases from V and 11 bases from J, with 13 bases between. There are 13 residues in the CDR3. Germline assignment: CDR1 LNHDA and CDR2 SQIVND (reference sequence). The CDR3 is CASSIDPRLELFF. The DNA for the CDR3 is TGTGCCAGTAGTATTGACCCCCGTTTAGAGCTGTTTTTT. The variable domain in full, completed from reference TRBV19 and TRBJ2-2, reads DGGITQSPKYLFRKEGQNVTLSCEQNLNHDAMYWYRQDPGQGLRLIYYSQIVNDFQKGDIAEGYSVSREKKESFPLTVTSAQKNPTAFYLCASSIDPRLELFFGEGSRLTVL.

In its sample, this clonotype was seen many times. The chain is built from TRBV27 and TRBJ1-2; TRBD1 might be the D (6 bases). The V end was cut by 3 bases, the J end by 5 bases, with 13 bases between. The CDR3 contains 14 residues. Looked up from germline, CDR1 is MNHEY and CDR2 is SMNVEV (reference sequence). The CDR3 DNA is TGTGCCAGCAGTTTCACAGGGCGGGAGTATGGCTACACCTTC. Translation: CASSFTGREYGYTF.

Comment on this clonotype: An end of the junction differs from the germline gene, which may be a read error. The chain combines TRBV6-1 with TRBJ2-5, with D possibly being TRBD2 (6 bases). The CDR3 length is 14 residues. Germline lookup yields CDR1 MNHNS and CDR2 SASEGT. The CDR3 spells CARSSTSKRETQYF. The CDR3 nucleotides are TGCGCCAGGAGTTCCACTAGCAAGCGGGAGACCCAGTACTTC.

The gene calls are TRBV6-9 and TRBJ1-1; D possibly corresponds to TRBD1 (6 bases). The CDR3 sequence is 15 residues long. Germline V gene data show CDR1 as MNHGY and CDR2 as SVAAGI. Deletions cut 3 bases from V and 1 base from J, with 12 bases between. The chain's CDR3 is CASSYDWTANTEAFF. The CDR3 DNA reads TGTGCCAGCAGTTACGATTGGACAGCGAACACTGAAGCTTTCTTT.

CDR3 sequence (DNA): TGTGCCAGCAGCCAAACTCGAACGGGGAGCACAGATACGCAGTATTTT. Its protein product is CASSQTRTGSTDTQYF. The V gene is TRBV11-2, the J gene TRBJ2-3; D perhaps matches TRBD2 (5 bases). Trimming shortened V by 5 bases and J by 0 bases, and 15 bases separated the two germline ends. Germline CDR1 reads SGHAT; CDR2 reads FQNNGV. The CDR3 is 16 residues long.

This clonotype was found many times. The CDR3 DNA is TGTGCCAGCAGCTTTACTAGCGGGGCCGCCAATGAGCAGTTCTTC. This encodes CASSFTSGAANEQFF. This chain connects TRBV7-3 to TRBJ2-1, with 10 nucleotides matching TRBD2. This CDR3 contains 15 residues. J lost 6 bases, V lost 3 bases, and 5 bases had no gene match. Germline CDR1 reads SGHTA; CDR2 reads FQGTGA.

With regard to this clonotype: This sequence may be a read error, since a much larger clone differs from it by one base. The chain has TRBV6-1 and TRBJ2-2, with 16 bases identical to TRBD2. Per germline, CDR1 MNHNS and CDR2 SASEGT. The CDR3 spans 17 residues. CDR3 DNA sequence: TGTGCCGGCAGTTTGGGACTAGCGGGGGGGCCCACCGGGGAGCTGTTTTTT. Its translation is CAGSLGLAGGPTGELFF.

This clonotype was recorded at least ten times. V gene TRBV20-1 combines with J gene TRBJ1-1, with 9 bases lining up with TRBD1. J was trimmed by 2 bases and V by 4 bases; bases with no gene match: 5. The CDR3 sequence is 14 residues long. Germline CDR1 is DFQATT and CDR2 is SNEGSKA (reference sequence). The CDR3 DNA follows: TGCAGTGCTAACCAACAGGGGGCAAACACTGAAGCTTTCTTT. This gives the protein CSANQQGANTEAFF.

The table lists this clonotype with many counts. J is TRBJ1-1 and V is TRBV6-2 or TRBV6-3, with D uncertain. V was shortened by 7 bases and J by 7 bases, with 16 bases between the two germline ends. CDR3 length: 13 residues. CDR1 is MNHEY and CDR2 is SVGEGT in the germline V gene. The CDR3 DNA reads as TGTGCCAGCATTACCAACTTAGGCAGTGAAGCTTTCTTT. Residues: CASITNLGSEAFF.

The chain carries TRBV7-9 and TRBJ2-7; possibly TRBD2 for D (5 bases). Germline V CDR1 and CDR2: SEHNR, FQNEAQ (reference sequence). The CDR3 consists of 18 residues. V dropped 0 bases and J dropped 1 base, with 19 bases sitting between them. The CDR3 protein is CASSLAGGWAPGSYEQYF. The CDR3 DNA reads as TGTGCCAGCAGCTTAGCAGGTGGGTGGGCCCCGGGATCCTACGAGCAGTACTTC.

At least ten counts were recorded for this clonotype. V is TRBV6-6 and J is TRBJ2-7, with 9 bases that match TRBD1. Looked up from germline, CDR1 is MNHNY and CDR2 is SVGAGI (reference sequence). Trimming at V came to 2 bases and at J to 1 base, leaving 9 bases not matched to a gene. The CDR3 consists of 17 residues. CDR3 bases: TGTGCCAGCAGTTACGGCCGTATACAGGGGGCATCCTACGAGCAGTACTTC. Amino acids: CASSYGRIQGASYEQYF.

Comments on this clonotype: An end of the junction does not agree with germline; a read error may underlie this. The chain recombines TRBV19 with TRBJ1-5; D unresolved. Per the germline V gene, CDR1 is LNHDA and CDR2 is SQIVND (reference sequence). The CDR3 length is 14 residues. The CDR3 reads CACSWEYSNQPQHF. The CDR3 DNA follows: TGTGCCTGTAGTTGGGAGTATAGCAATCAGCCCCAGCATTTT. The whole variable domain, filled in from reference TRBV19 and TRBJ1-5, reads DGGITQSPKYLFRKEGQNVTLSCEQNLNHDAMYWYRQDPGQGLRLIYYSQIVNDFQKGDIAEGYSVSREKKESFPLTVTSAQKNPTAFYLCACSWEYSNQPQHFGDGTRLSIL.

This clonotype occurred many times. The rearrangement joins TRBV7-8 to TRBJ1-2; TRBD1 might be the D (5 bases). Trimming left V 4 bases short and J 4 bases short, with 16 bases between. This CDR3 comprises 15 residues. Germline V CDR1 and CDR2: SGHVS, FQNEAQ. In DNA, the CDR3 is TGTGCCAGCAGCTCGCTCGGGACGGACGTCTATGGCTACACCTTC. This sequence encodes CASSSLGTDVYGYTF.

The chain is built from TRBV29-1 and TRBJ1-6; 7 bases are a match to TRBD1. The V gene's germline CDR1 is SQVTM and CDR2 ANQGSEA. With 5 bases clipped from V and 4 bases from J, the junction kept 8 bases outside the gene matches. The CDR3 covers 15 residues. This CDR3 is CSVYTGTAYNSPLHF. For the CDR3, the DNA is TGCAGCGTTTACACCGGGACAGCATATAATTCACCCCTCCACTTT.

Details on this clonotype: It is likely a read error, because the conserved phenylalanine at the end of the CDR3 is missing. This chain uses TRBV12-3 or TRBV12-4 with TRBJ1-1; 8 bases line up with TRBD1. The CDR3 is 15 amino acids. V lost 6 bases and J lost 6; bases outside the gene matches: 12. The CDR3 here is CASRERDRIRAEAFS. CDR3 nucleotide sequence: TGTGCCAGCAGAGAACGGGACAGGATTAGGGCTGAAGCTTTCTCT.

This clonotype was counted ten times or more. The genes are TRBV6-1 and TRBJ2-5; 14 bases align to TRBD2. V shed 5 bases and J 1 base; nucleotides not matched to a gene: 6. The length of the CDR3 is 17 residues. CDR1 MNHNS and CDR2 SASEGT come from the germline V gene. The CDR3 sequence: CASSPGLAGGSQETQYF. CDR3 DNA sequence: TGTGCCAGCAGTCCAGGACTAGCGGGAGGCTCCCAAGAGACCCAGTACTTC.